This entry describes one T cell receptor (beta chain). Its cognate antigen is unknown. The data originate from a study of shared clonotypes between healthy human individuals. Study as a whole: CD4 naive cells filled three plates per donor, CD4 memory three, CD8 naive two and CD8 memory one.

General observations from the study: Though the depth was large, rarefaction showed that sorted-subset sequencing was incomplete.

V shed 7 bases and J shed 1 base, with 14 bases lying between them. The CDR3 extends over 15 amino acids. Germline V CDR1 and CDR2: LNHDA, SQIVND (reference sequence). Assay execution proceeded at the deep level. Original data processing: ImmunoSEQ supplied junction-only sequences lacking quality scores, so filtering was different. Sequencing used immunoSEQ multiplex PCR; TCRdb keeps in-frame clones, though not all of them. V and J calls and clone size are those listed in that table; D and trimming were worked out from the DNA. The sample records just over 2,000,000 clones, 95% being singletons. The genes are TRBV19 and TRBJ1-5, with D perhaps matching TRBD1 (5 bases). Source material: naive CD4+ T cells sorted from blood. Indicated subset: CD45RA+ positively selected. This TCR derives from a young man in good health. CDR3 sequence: CASKVQAISNQPQHF. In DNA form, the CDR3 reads TGTGCCAGTAAGGTACAGGCCATAAGCAATCAGCCCCAGCATTTT.